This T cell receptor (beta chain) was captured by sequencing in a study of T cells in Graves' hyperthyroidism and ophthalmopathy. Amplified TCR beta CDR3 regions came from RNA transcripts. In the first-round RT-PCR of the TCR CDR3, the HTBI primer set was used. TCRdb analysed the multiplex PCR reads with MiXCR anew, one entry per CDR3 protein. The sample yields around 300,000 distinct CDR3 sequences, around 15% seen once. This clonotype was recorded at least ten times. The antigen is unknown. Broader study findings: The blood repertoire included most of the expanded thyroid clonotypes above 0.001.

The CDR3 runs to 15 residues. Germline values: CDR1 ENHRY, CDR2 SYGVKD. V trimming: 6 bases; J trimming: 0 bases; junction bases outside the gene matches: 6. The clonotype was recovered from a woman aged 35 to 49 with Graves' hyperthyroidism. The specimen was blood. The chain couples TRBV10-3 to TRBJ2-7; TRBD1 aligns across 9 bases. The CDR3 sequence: CAIRTGTGSSYEQYF. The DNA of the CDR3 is TGTGCCATCAGAACCGGGACAGGGAGCTCCTACGAGCAGTACTTC.